The 24 T cell receptor beta chains in this list originate from one sample, sequenced in a study of shared clonotypes between healthy human individuals. Produced via immunoSEQ multiplex PCR; TCRdb's table is partial and in-frame only. Altogether around 1.1 million clones are present, around 77% being singletons, with the ten largest covering approximately 0.9%. The sequenced sample consisted of memory CD4+ T cells from PBMCs. The sample's subset: CD45RA-negative fraction. These receptors came from a young man in good health. Some clones in this sample may be carry-over from other donors' samples.

This chain links TRBV28 with TRBJ1-5, with 7 bases lining up with TRBD1. CDR3 size: 16 residues. V shed 5 bases, J shed 9 bases, and the junction held 16 bases outside the gene matches. Germline CDR1 and CDR2: MDHEN and SYDVKM. CDR3 DNA: TGTGCCAGCAGTACTGCCGGGACAGCCAGAATCAGGCCCCAGCATTTT. The encoded protein is CASSTAGTARIRPQHF.

The gene calls are TRBV5-1 and TRBJ2-5; D remains unclear. The V end was cut by 0 bases, the J end by 4 bases, with 4 bases between. The CDR3 spans 12 residues. Germline assignment: CDR1 SGHRS and CDR2 YFSETQ. CDR3 protein: CASSLGVETQYF. In DNA form, the CDR3 reads TGCGCCAGCAGCTTGGGGGTAGAGACCCAGTACTTC.

This chain links TRBV28 with TRBJ2-5; D is uncertain. V was cut by 3 bases and J by 4 bases, with 12 bases left in between. The CDR3 has 14 residues. In germline, CDR1 is MDHEN, CDR2 SYDVKM. For the CDR3, the DNA is TGTGCCAGCAGTTTGGTAGGGTATGGAGAGACCCAGTACTTC. Residues: CASSLVGYGETQYF.

The chain recombines TRBV7-3 with TRBJ2-1; weak D call: TRBD2 (6 bases). This CDR3 contains 15 residues. The ends were cut back, 1 base at V and 0 bases at J, with 7 bases in the middle. CDR1 SGHTA and CDR2 FQGTGA come from the germline V gene. The CDR3 here is CASSLILASYNEQFF. CDR3 DNA: TGTGCCAGCAGCTTAATACTAGCCTCCTACAATGAGCAGTTCTTC.

This clone was found a few times. This chain links TRBV28 with TRBJ2-1; D not resolved. Trimming shortened V by 3 bases and J by 3 bases, and 6 bases separated the two germline ends. CDR1 is MDHEN and CDR2 is SYDVKM in the germline V gene. This CDR3 has 13 residues. The CDR3 DNA is TGTGCCAGCAGTTTGGGATTCTACAATGAGCAGTTCTTC. Its translation: CASSLGFYNEQFF.

The chain uses TRBV28 and TRBJ2-5; D call uncertain. The germline CDR1 and CDR2 sequences are MDHEN and SYDVKM. CDR3 size: 12 residues. Trimming stripped 6 bases from V and 2 bases from J, with 7 bases between. In DNA, the CDR3 is TGTGCCAGCAGGTCGGTTCAAGAGACCCAGTACTTC. Encoded protein: CASRSVQETQYF.

The chain couples TRBV7-9 to TRBJ1-4; the match to TRBD1 covers 7 bases. Per the germline V gene, CDR1 is SEHNR and CDR2 is FQNEAQ (reference sequence). V lost 1 base to trimming and J lost 5 bases; unmatched junction nucleotides: 1. The CDR3 length is 14 residues. DNA of the CDR3: TGTGCCAGCAGCTTAGACAGGGGAAATGAAAAACTGTTTTTT. Translated, it gives CASSLDRGNEKLFF.

A note on this clone: At the DNA level, this CDR3 is encoded by other sequences in the same sample as well. This chain connects TRBV20-1 to TRBJ2-5; D remains ambiguous. V lost 4 bases and J lost 3, with 6 bases in between. The CDR3 has 11 amino acids. The germline V gene has CDR1 DFQATT and CDR2 SNEGSKA (reference sequence). In nucleotides, the CDR3 is TGCAGTGCTAATAGGGAAGAGACCCAGTACTTC. This codes for CSANREETQYF.

Points on this clone: This may come from a read error, since a much larger clone is one base off. Distinct nucleotide sequences in the sample also encode this CDR3. This chain uses TRBV5-4 with TRBJ2-3; D not resolved. This CDR3 spans 13 amino acids. V lost 1 base to trimming and J lost 1 base, with 4 bases between them. Looked up from germline, CDR1 is SGHNT and CDR2 is YYREEE (reference sequence). The CDR3 DNA sequence: TGTGCCAGCAGCTTGAGGGGCACAGATACGCAGTATTTT. This encodes CASSLRGTDTQYF.

The rearrangement links TRBV6-6 to TRBJ1-1; D unclear. CDR1 and CDR2 from the germline V gene are MNHNY and SVGAGI (reference sequence). The CDR3 sequence is 13 residues long. The V end lost 2 bases, the J end lost 1 base, and 5 bases lay between the germline ends. Here the CDR3 DNA reads TGTGCCAGCAGTTACCCCCAGAACACTGAAGCTTTCTTT. This encodes CASSYPQNTEAFF.

Concerning this clone itself: Since no conserved phenylalanine or tryptophan closes the CDR3, a read error is the likely cause. It is unclear where the CDR3 begins or ends on the DNA, so no DNA is shown, and the CDR3 is as TCRdb lists it. The chain carries TRBV2 and TRBJ1-4; the table's D call TRBD1 went unverified against the DNA. Per germline, CDR1 SNHLY and CDR2 FYNNEI. The CDR3 length is 15 residues, termini included. CDR3 sequence reads: CASSRTGEQAFFPGG.

V usage is TRBV28 and J usage is TRBJ1-2; 7 nucleotides match TRBD1. CDR1 is MDHEN, CDR2 SYDVKM, per germline. Germline trimming cut 7 bases from V and 1 base from J; bases unmatched to any gene: 9. The CDR3 contains 15 residues. The CDR3 sequence is CASIYTRGRNYGYTF. In DNA, the CDR3 is TGTGCCAGCATTTATACGAGGGGGCGTAACTATGGCTACACCTTC.

This clone was seen a handful of times. A far larger clone is one nucleotide away, so this likely arose from a read error. The sample holds other DNA sequences that translate to the same CDR3. The rearrangement joins TRBV15 to TRBJ2-3; D remains ambiguous. The CDR3 totals 13 residues. Trimming removed 1 base from V and 4 bases from J, with 6 bases in between. CDR1 and CDR2 (germline): LNHNV, YYDKDF (reference sequence). CDR3 region: CATSRGLADTQYF. The CDR3 DNA follows: TGTGCCACCAGCAGAGGTCTGGCAGATACGCAGTATTTT.

The chain links TRBV28 to TRBJ1-1; D uncertain. The V end was cut by 3 bases, the J end by 8 bases, with 10 bases between. Germline V CDR1 and CDR2: MDHEN, SYDVKM. CDR3 length equals 12 residues. This chain's CDR3 is CASSLMSREAFF. CDR3 sequence (DNA): TGTGCCAGCAGTTTGATGTCCAGGGAAGCTTTCTTT.

Details on this clone: This probably arose from a read error, given a far larger clone one base away. V gene TRBV5-8 combines with J gene TRBJ2-6; either TRBD1 or TRBD2 may fit D (5 bases each). Germline values: CDR1 SGHTS, CDR2 YDEGEE. Deletions cut 4 bases from V and 1 base from J, with 9 bases between. This CDR3 is 15 amino acids long. Written as DNA, the CDR3 is TGTGCCAGCAGCCAAGAGGGGTCTGGGGCCAACGTCCTGACTTTC. Protein product: CASSQEGSGANVLTF.

In the case of this clone: This could be a read error, since a much larger clone is one nucleotide away. This chain joins TRBV20-1 and TRBJ1-1; D remains unclear. Germline CDR1 DFQATT, CDR2 SNEGSKA (reference sequence). The CDR3 totals 11 residues. V was pared by 3 bases and J by 3 bases, with 5 bases between. The CDR3 reads CSASEDTEAFF. CDR3 nucleotides: TGCAGTGCTAGTGAGGACACTGAAGCTTTCTTT.

The chain carries TRBV29-1 and TRBJ2-7; the match to TRBD2 covers 7 bases. Per the germline V gene, CDR1 is SQVTM and CDR2 is ANQGSEA. Unmatched junction bases numbered 15, after V lost 6 bases and J lost 7 bases. This CDR3 contains 14 residues. CDR3: CSVHGTERGGEQYF. CDR3 in DNA: TGCAGCGTGCATGGGACCGAGCGGGGCGGGGAGCAGTACTTC.

The chain is built from TRBV5-1 and TRBJ1-1, with 12 bases identical to TRBD1. J was trimmed by 3 bases and V by 5 bases; bases with no gene match: 14. This CDR3 region has 18 residues. Per the germline V gene, CDR1 is SGHRS and CDR2 is YFSETQ. CDR3 sequence reads: CASSYSGTGGLRDTEAFF. CDR3 nucleotides: TGCGCCAGCAGTTACTCCGGGACAGGGGGCCTTAGGGACACTGAAGCTTTCTTT.

The V call is TRBV7-7, the J call TRBJ2-1; 9 bases map to TRBD2. V lost 5 bases and J lost 1; bases outside the gene matches: 9. CDR3 length: 17 amino acids. Germline-derived CDR1 and CDR2 are SSHAT and FNYEAQ (reference sequence). CDR3 region: CASSGGGAGGSYNEQFF. CDR3 in DNA: TGTGCCAGCAGCGGCGGAGGAGCGGGAGGTTCCTACAATGAGCAGTTCTTC.

V and J are TRBV9 and TRBJ1-1; no definite D call. The length of the CDR3 is 14 residues. Trimming removed 5 bases from V and 1 base from J, with 12 bases in between. The germline V gene has CDR1 SGDLS and CDR2 YYNGEE. This CDR3 reads CASSAQRKNTEAFF. Written as DNA, the CDR3 is TGTGCCAGCAGTGCCCAAAGGAAGAACACTGAAGCTTTCTTT.

This chain links TRBV28 with TRBJ2-3; possibly TRBD2 for D (6 bases). This CDR3 is 14 amino acids long. Germline-derived CDR1 and CDR2 are MDHEN and SYDVKM. Trimming removed 7 bases from V and 1 base from J, with 12 bases in between. The CDR3 reads CASTSGDGTDTQYF. As DNA, the CDR3 is TGTGCCAGCACATCGGGGGATGGCACAGATACGCAGTATTTT.

The chain has TRBV7-3 and TRBJ2-1, with TRBD2 matching 14 bases. The germline gives CDR1 SGHTA, CDR2 FQGTGA. Losses at the gene ends were 2 bases for V and 2 bases for J; bases not matched to a gene: 5. This CDR3 is 18 amino acids long. The CDR3 loop is CASSLVGTSGSPYNEQFF. The CDR3 DNA reads as TGTGCCAGCAGCTTAGTTGGGACTAGCGGGAGCCCCTACAATGAGCAGTTCTTC.

The chain couples TRBV2 to TRBJ2-1; 8 positions agree with TRBD2. CDR1 and CDR2 (germline): SNHLY, FYNNEI. The V gene end was trimmed by 4 bases and the J gene end by 6 bases; junction bases not matched to a gene: 11. The CDR3 has 16 residues. The CDR3: CASSGLLAEGLNEQFF. DNA for the CDR3: TGTGCCAGCAGTGGATTACTAGCGGAGGGGCTCAATGAGCAGTTCTTC.

The chain carries TRBV18 and TRBJ2-4; 12 bases match TRBD2. V lost 3 bases, J lost 0 bases, and 9 bases stayed unmatched. This CDR3 spans 19 amino acids. CDR1 is KGHSH, CDR2 LQKENI, per germline. CDR3 DNA: TGTGCCAGCTCACCCCCGGGACTAGCGGGTACTTTAGCCAAAAACATTCAGTACTTC. Protein sequence: CASSPPGLAGTLAKNIQYF.